A selection of T cell receptor beta chains follows, all from one sample in a study of technical replicates of blood from a handful of donors. Sequenced by immunoSEQ multiplex PCR; TCRdb stores in-frame clones only, minus some. The data contain more than 65,000 clones, nearly 97% of them singletons. The material sequenced was T cells isolated from PBMCs. These receptors all come from a human donor in good health. Each CDR3 is given with its conserved first and last residue. Fields, in order: J gene, D gene, clone size, V gene, CDR3 protein, CDR3 DNA. A D gene is named only where the DNA matches it firmly. Expanded clones are given a class, and other clones once, few, many or no size at all.

TRBJ1-5,TRBD1,-,TRBV10-3,CAISETGVENQPQHF,TGTGCCATCAGTGAAACAGGGGTGGAGAATCAGCCCCAGCATTTT
TRBJ1-2,-,-,TRBV18,CASSPPGGALGYTF,TGTGCCAGCTCACCACCGGGGGGGGCCCTTGGCTACACCTTC
TRBJ2-1,TRBD2,-,TRBV6-5,CASSYSISGGNEQFF,TGTGCCAGCAGTTACTCGATTTCGGGGGGCAATGAGCAGTTCTTC
TRBJ1-5,-,-,TRBV5-5,CASSLRPTLSSMEPQHF,TGTGCCAGCAGCTTGCGGCCGACATTATCATCTATGGAGCCCCAGCATTTT
TRBJ2-1,TRBD2,-,TRBV5-1,CASSSSVAGAGLSYNEQFF,TGCGCCAGCAGCTCGTCTGTAGCGGGAGCCGGTTTGTCCTACAATGAGCAGTTCTTC
TRBJ1-6,TRBD1,-,TRBV11-1,CASSLSTGGRNSPLHF,TGTGCCAGCAGCTTATCGACAGGGGGCCGTAATTCACCCCTCCACTTT
TRBJ2-1,TRBD2,-,TRBV19,CASSIFRTSGGASYNEQFF,TGTGCCAGTAGTATCTTCAGGACTAGCGGGGGGGCCTCTTACAATGAGCAGTTCTTC
TRBJ1-5,-,-,TRBV9,CASSVQGQGPQHF,TGTGCCAGCAGCGTTCAGGGTCAGGGGCCCCAGCATTTT
TRBJ2-7,TRBD1,-,TRBV7-6,CASSLEGQPAYEQYF,TGTGCCAGCAGCTTAGAGGGACAGCCGGCGTACGAGCAGTACTTC
TRBJ2-1,-,-,TRBV4-2,CASSGAVIYNEQFF,TGTGCCAGCAGCGGAGCGGTGATATACAATGAGCAGTTCTTC
TRBJ2-7,TRBD1,-,TRBV5-4,CASSPSGTDSYEQYF,TGTGCCAGCAGCCCCTCCGGGACAGACTCCTACGAGCAGTACTTC
TRBJ1-2,-,once,TRBV7-9,CASSLLQINYGYTF,TGTGCCAGCAGCTTATTACAGATTAACTATGGCTACACCTTC
TRBJ1-1,-,few,TRBV29-1,CSVERDRQTTEAFF,TGCAGCGTTGAGAGAGATCGACAGACCACTGAAGCTTTCTTT
TRBJ1-3,TRBD1,-,TRBV9,CASSVGTTGGTGNTIYF,TGTGCCAGCAGCGTAGGGACGACAGGGGGGACTGGAAACACCATATATTTT
TRBJ1-1,TRBD1,-,TRBV6-5,CASSRQGGNTEAFF,TGTGCCAGCAGTCGACAGGGGGGAAACACTGAAGCTTTCTTT
TRBJ2-7,TRBD2,-,TRBV11-2,CASSLVGLAGYEQYF,TGTGCCAGCAGCTTAGTCGGGCTAGCGGGGTACGAGCAGTACTTC
TRBJ1-5,-,few,TRBV5-6,CASSARQANQPQHF,TGTGCCAGCAGCGCCCGACAGGCAAATCAGCCCCAGCATTTT
TRBJ1-1,-,-,TRBV5-5,CASSWSSGGSEAFF,TGTGCCAGCAGCTGGAGTAGTGGGGGCAGTGAAGCTTTCTTT
TRBJ1-5,-,-,TRBV6-5,CASSYFVGGQPQHF,TGTGCCAGCAGTTACTTCGTAGGCGGTCAGCCCCAGCATTTT
TRBJ1-3,-,-,TRBV6-5,CASSRRGDSGNTIYF,TGTGCCAGCAGTCGACGGGGGGACTCTGGAAACACCATATATTTT
TRBJ1-4,TRBD1,-,TRBV19,CASKEQGDEKLFF,TGTGCCAGTAAGGAGCAGGGGGATGAAAAACTGTTTTTT
TRBJ2-3,TRBD2,-,TRBV5-4,CASSLGAGGTDTQYF,TGTGCCAGCAGCTTGGGAGCGGGGGGGACAGATACGCAGTATTTT
TRBJ2-2,-,-,TRBV7-9,CASSPVAGNTGELFF,TGTGCCAGCAGCCCCGTGGCAGGGAACACCGGGGAGCTGTTTTTT
TRBJ2-2,TRBD1,-,TRBV4-1,CASSQRTGGNTGELFF,TGCGCCAGCAGCCAACGGACAGGGGGTAACACCGGGGAGCTGTTTTTT
TRBJ2-5,-,-,TRBV11-2,CASSLVRAETQYF,TGTGCCAGCAGCTTAGTCAGGGCAGAGACCCAGTACTTC
TRBJ2-7,TRBD2,-,TRBV28,CASSHELAGSYEQYF,TGTGCCAGCAGTCACGAACTAGCGGGATCCTACGAGCAGTACTTC
TRBJ1-2,-,-,TRBV21-1,CASSPRAGLGNYGYTF,TGTGCCAGCAGCCCCAGGGCAGGGCTAGGGAACTATGGCTACACCTTC